This TCR beta chain was captured in a study of PD-1 blockade in classical Hodgkin lymphoma. TCRdb's copy holds only in-frame clones and misses some; the assay was immunoSEQ multiplex PCR. The sample includes about 150,000 clones, approximately 72% seen only once; the top ten take roughly a tenth. Each of the patients experienced relapse following autologous stem cell transplantation, and their brentuximab vedotin exposure differed. Trimming pared 4 bases from V and 0 bases from J, leaving 15 bases between. This CDR3 has 17 residues. The germline V gene has CDR1 MNHNS and CDR2 SASEGT. The TCR comes from a human donor with classical Hodgkin lymphoma. The V call is TRBV6-1, the J call TRBJ1-4; D gene ambiguous. The sequenced sample was peripheral blood mononuclear cells (PBMCs), obtained before the second cycle of nivolumab. CDR3 region: CASSALGIFATNEKLFF. The CDR3 coding sequence is TGTGCCAGCAGTGCCCTCGGGATATTTGCAACTAATGAAAAACTGTTTTTT.